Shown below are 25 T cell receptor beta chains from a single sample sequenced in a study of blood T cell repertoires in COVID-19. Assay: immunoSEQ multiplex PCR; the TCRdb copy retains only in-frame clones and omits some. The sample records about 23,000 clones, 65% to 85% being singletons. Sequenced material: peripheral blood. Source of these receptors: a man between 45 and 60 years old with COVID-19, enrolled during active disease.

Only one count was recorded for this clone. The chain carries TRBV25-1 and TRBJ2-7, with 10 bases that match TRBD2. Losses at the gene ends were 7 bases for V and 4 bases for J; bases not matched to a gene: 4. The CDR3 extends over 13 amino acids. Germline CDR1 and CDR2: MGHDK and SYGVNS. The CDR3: CASMRTSGYEQYF. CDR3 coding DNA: TGTGCCAGCATGAGGACTAGCGGTTACGAGCAGTACTTC.

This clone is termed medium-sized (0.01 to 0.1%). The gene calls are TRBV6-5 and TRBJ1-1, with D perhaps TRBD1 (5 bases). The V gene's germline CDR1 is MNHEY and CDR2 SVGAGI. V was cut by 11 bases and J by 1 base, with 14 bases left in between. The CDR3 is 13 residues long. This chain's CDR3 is CAAGGWWNTEAFF. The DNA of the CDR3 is TGTGCCGCCGGGGGGTGGTGGAACACTGAAGCTTTCTTT.

The CDR3 region is CASSLGTGLKNYGYTF. Written as DNA, the CDR3 is TGTGCCAGCAGCTTGGGGACGGGACTAAAAAACTATGGCTACACCTTC. The chain uses TRBV5-6 and TRBJ1-2; possibly TRBD1 for D (5 bases). The ends were cut back, 0 bases at V and 2 bases at J, with 14 bases in the middle. The germline gives CDR1 SGHDT, CDR2 YYEEEE. CDR3 size: 16 residues.

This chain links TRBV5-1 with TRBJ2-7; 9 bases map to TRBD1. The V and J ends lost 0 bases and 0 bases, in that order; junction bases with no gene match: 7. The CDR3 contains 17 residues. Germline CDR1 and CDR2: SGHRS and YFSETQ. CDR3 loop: CASSLGSGTGNSYEQYF. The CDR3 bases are TGCGCCAGCAGCTTGGGGTCCGGGACAGGGAACTCCTACGAGCAGTACTTC.

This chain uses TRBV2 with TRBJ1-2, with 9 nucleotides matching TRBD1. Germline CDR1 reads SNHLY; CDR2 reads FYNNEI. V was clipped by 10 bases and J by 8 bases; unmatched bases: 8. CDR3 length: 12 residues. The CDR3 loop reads CATIRTGEGYTF. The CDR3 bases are TGTGCCACCATTCGGACAGGGGAGGGCTACACCTTC.

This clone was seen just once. Here the CDR3 reads CASSPGRGQETQYF. The CDR3 nucleotides read TGTGCCAGCAGCCCAGGGAGGGGACAAGAGACCCAGTACTTC. This sequence joins TRBV7-9 and TRBJ2-5, with TRBD2 matching 7 bases. Germline V gene data show CDR1 as SEHNR and CDR2 as FQNEAQ (reference sequence). The CDR3 has 14 amino acids. Germline trimming cut 5 bases from V and 2 bases from J; bases unmatched to any gene: 5.

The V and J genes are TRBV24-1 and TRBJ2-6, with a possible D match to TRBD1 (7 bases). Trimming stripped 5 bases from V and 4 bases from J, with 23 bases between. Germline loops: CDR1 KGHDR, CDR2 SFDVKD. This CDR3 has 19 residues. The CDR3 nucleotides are TGTGCCACCAGTGCAGGGAGGCAGCAGGGGGGACCAGGGGCCAACGTCCTGACTTTC. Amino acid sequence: CATSAGRQQGGPGANVLTF.

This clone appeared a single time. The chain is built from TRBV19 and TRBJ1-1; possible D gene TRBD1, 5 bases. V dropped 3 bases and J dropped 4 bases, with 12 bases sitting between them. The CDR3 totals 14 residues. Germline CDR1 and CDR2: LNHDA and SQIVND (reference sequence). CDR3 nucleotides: TGTGCCAGTAGTATTGGGGGGTTGGTCACTGAAGCTTTCTTT. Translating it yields CASSIGGLVTEAFF.

The DNA for the CDR3 is TGTGCCAGCAGTTTATACGCTCCGGAGACGGGGTCACATGGCTACACCTTC. The encoded protein is CASSLYAPETGSHGYTF. The chain employs TRBV27 and TRBJ1-2; D unresolved. Germline assignment: CDR1 MNHEY and CDR2 SMNVEV (reference sequence). Trimming took off 1 base at V and 6 bases at J, with 21 bases between the two ends. CDR3 length: 17 amino acids.

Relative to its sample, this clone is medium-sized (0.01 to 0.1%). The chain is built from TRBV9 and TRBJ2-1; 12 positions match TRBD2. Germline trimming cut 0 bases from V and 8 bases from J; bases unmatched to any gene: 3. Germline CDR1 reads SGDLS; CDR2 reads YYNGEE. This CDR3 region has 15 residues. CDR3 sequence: CASSVGGTSGHEQFF. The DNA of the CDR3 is TGTGCCAGCAGCGTAGGCGGGACTAGCGGGCATGAGCAGTTCTTC.

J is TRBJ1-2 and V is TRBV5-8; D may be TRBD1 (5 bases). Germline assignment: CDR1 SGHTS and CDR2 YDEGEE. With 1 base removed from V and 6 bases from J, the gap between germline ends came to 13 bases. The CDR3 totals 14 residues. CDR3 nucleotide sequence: TGTGCCAGCAGCTTGCTGGGGGGTATCGATGGCTACACCTTC. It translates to CASSLLGGIDGYTF.

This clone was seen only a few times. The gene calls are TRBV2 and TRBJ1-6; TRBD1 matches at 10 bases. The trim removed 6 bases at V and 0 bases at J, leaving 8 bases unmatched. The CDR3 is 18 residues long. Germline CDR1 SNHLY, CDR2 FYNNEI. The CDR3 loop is CASSHRDRGGSYNSPLHF. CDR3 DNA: TGTGCCAGCAGCCACCGGGACAGGGGAGGCTCCTATAATTCACCCCTCCACTTT.

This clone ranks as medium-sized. The CDR3 sequence is CASTPGQGAGELFF. The CDR3 region has the DNA TGTGCCAGCACTCCGGGCCAAGGGGCCGGGGAGCTGTTTTTT. The V call is TRBV28, the J call TRBJ2-2, with a weak D call TRBD1 (5 bases). CDR1 is MDHEN and CDR2 is SYDVKM in the germline V gene. V was shortened by 7 bases and J by 6 bases, with 15 bases between the two germline ends. The CDR3 is made up of 14 amino acids.

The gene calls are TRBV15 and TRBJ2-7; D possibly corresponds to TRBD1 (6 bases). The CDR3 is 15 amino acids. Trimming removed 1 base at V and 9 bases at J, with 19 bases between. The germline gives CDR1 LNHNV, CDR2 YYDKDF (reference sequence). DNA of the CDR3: TGTGCCACCAGCAGAGCCTCAGGGGAGACTACGGCGCAGTACTTC. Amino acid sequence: CATSRASGETTAQYF.

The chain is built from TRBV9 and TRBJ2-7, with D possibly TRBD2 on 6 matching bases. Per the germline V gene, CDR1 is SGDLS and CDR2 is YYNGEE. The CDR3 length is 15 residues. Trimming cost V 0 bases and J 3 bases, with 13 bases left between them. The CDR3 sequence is CASSVVPGDDYEQYF. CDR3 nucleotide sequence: TGTGCCAGCAGCGTAGTCCCGGGAGACGACTACGAGCAGTACTTC.

CDR3 bases: TGTGCCAGCAGCCAAGGACAACAGAACACTGAAGCTTTCTTT. Its protein product is CASSQGQQNTEAFF. The chain carries TRBV3-1 (or the pseudogene TRBV3-2) and TRBJ1-1; D gene uncertain. Trimming left V 1 base short and J 1 base short, with 7 bases between. The CDR3 is 14 residues long. Germline CDR1 reads LGHDT; CDR2 reads YNNKEL (reference sequence).

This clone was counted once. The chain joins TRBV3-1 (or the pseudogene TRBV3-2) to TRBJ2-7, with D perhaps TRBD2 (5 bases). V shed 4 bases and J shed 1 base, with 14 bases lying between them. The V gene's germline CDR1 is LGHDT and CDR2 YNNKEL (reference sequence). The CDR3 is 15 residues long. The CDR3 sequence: CASSRDYQASYEQYF. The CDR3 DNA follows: TGTGCCAGCAGCCGTGACTACCAGGCATCCTACGAGCAGTACTTC.

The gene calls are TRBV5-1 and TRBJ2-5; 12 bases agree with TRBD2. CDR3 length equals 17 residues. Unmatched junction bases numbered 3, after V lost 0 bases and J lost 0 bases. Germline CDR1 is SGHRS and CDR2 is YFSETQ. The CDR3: CASSLGLAGEYQETQYF. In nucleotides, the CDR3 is TGCGCCAGCAGCTTGGGACTAGCGGGGGAGTACCAAGAGACCCAGTACTTC.

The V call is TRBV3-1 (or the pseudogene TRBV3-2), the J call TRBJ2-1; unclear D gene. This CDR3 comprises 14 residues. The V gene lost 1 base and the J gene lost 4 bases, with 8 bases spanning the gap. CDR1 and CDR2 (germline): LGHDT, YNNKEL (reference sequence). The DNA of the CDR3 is TGTGCCAGCAGCCAAGCAGGCAGATACAATGAGCAGTTCTTC. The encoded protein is CASSQAGRYNEQFF.

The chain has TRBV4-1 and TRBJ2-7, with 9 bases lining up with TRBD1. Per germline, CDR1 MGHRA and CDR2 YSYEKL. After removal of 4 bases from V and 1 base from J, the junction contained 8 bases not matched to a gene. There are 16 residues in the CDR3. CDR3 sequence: CASSRVPGQGSYEQYF. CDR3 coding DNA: TGCGCCAGCAGCCGCGTACCGGGACAGGGTTCCTACGAGCAGTACTTC.

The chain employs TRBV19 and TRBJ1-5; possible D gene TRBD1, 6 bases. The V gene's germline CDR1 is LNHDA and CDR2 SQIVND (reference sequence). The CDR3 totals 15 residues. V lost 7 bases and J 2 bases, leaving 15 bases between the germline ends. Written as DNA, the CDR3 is TGTGCCAGTACCCCAAGGGGGAGGGGCAATCAGCCCCAGCATTTT. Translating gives CASTPRGRGNQPQHF.

The CDR3 sequence is CASSQGQVADTQYF. DNA of the CDR3: TGTGCCAGCAGCCAGGGACAGGTAGCAGATACGCAGTATTTT. The rearrangement uses TRBV3-1 (or the pseudogene TRBV3-2) and TRBJ2-3, with 8 bases lining up with TRBD1. Looked up from germline, CDR1 is LGHDT and CDR2 is YNNKEL (reference sequence). The trim removed 3 bases at V and 4 bases at J, leaving 3 bases unmatched. This CDR3 has 14 residues.

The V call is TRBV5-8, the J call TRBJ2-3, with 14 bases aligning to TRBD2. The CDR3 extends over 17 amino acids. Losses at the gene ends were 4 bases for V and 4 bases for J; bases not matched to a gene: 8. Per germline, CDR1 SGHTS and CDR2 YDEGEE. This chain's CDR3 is CASSGTPGLAGADTQYF. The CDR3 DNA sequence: TGTGCCAGCAGCGGGACGCCGGGACTAGCGGGAGCAGATACGCAGTATTTT.

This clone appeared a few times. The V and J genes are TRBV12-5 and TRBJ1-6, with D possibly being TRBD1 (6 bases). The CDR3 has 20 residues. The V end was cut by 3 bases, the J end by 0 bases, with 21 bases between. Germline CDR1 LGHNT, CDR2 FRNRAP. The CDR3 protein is CASGFATIQGGGSYNSPLHF. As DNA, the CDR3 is TGTGCTAGTGGTTTTGCAACTATACAGGGAGGGGGCTCCTATAATTCACCCCTCCACTTT.

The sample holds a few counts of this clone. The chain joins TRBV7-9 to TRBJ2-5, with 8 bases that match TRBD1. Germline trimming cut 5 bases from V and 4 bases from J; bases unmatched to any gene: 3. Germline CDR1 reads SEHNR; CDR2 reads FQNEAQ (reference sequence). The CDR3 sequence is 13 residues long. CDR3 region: CASSRGQAETQYF. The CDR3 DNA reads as TGTGCCAGCAGCAGGGGACAGGCAGAGACCCAGTACTTC. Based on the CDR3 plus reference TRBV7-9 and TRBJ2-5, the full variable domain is DTGVSQNPRHKITKRGQNVTFRCDPISEHNRLYWYRQTLGQGPEFLTYFQNEAQLEKSRLLSDRFSAERPKGSFSTLEIQRTEQGDSAMYLCASSRGQAETQYFGPGTRLLVL.